The clone carrying this T cell receptor (beta chain) appeared a few times. Its antigen is undetermined. The data are from a study of beta chain features in type 1 diabetes. Study conclusions and caveats: The study found moderately but significantly shorter TCRB CDR3s in all four CD4+ subsets of Type 1 diabetes patients. Type 1 diabetes patients had VDJ junctions that carried fewer insertions and more deletions. Possibly, sequencing cDNA over-represented cells that had high TCR expression levels.

The length of the CDR3 is 13 residues. CDR1 and CDR2 (germline): SNHLY, FYNNEI. Between the trimmed V and J ends, which lost 6 bases and 2 bases, there was a span of 8 bases. All of the isolated RNA was reverse transcribed, so expressed TCRB transcripts were sequenced. Read counts averaged roughly 3.7 million for samples of naive, central memory and regulatory T cells. Only in-frame clones appear in the TCRdb table, and some are missing; sequencing was by immunoSEQ multiplex PCR. Among 500,000 to 850,000 clones, about 14% were seen once, and the ten largest hold 0.03% to 0.04%. Sequencing was carried out using naive CD4+ T cells from blood. The chain is built from TRBV2 and TRBJ1-3, with D unclear. This sequence was found in a man between 18 and 35 years old with type 1 diabetes. This chain's CDR3 is CASSPTAGNTIYF. The CDR3 region has the DNA TGTGCCAGCAGCCCGACCGCTGGAAACACCATATATTTT.